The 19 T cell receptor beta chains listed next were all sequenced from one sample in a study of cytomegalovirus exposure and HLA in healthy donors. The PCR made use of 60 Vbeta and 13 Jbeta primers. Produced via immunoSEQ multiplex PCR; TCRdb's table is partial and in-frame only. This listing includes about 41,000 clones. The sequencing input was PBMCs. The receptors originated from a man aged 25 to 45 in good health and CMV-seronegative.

The CDR3 region has the DNA TGTGCCAGCAGCCCGGGGGGCGCCGCGGTAGAGCAGTTCTTC. It translates to CASSPGGAAVEQFF. The chain carries TRBV7-2 and TRBJ2-1; weak D call: TRBD2 (7 bases). This CDR3 spans 14 amino acids. Looked up from germline, CDR1 is SGHTA and CDR2 is FQGNSA. Trimming took 5 bases from V and 10 from J, leaving 18 bases between them.

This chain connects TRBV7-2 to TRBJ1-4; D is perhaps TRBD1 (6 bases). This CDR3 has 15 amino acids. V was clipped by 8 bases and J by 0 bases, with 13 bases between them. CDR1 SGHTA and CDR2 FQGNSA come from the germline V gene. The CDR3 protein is CASSINRATNEKLFF. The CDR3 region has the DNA TGTGCCAGCTCAATCAACAGGGCAACTAATGAAAAACTGTTTTTT.

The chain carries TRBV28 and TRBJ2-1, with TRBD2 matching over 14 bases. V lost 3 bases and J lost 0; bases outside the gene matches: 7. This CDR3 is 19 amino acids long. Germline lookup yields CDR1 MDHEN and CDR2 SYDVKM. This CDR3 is CASSLDGLAGGYSYNEQFF. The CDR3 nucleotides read TGTGCCAGCAGTTTGGATGGACTAGCGGGGGGATACTCCTACAATGAGCAGTTCTTC. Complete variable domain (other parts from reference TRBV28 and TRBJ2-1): DVKVTQSSRYLVKRTGEKVFLECVQDMDHENMFWYRQDPGLGLRLIYFSYDVKMKEKGDIPEGYSVSREKKERFSLILESASTNQTSMYLCASSLDGLAGGYSYNEQFFGPGTRLTVL.

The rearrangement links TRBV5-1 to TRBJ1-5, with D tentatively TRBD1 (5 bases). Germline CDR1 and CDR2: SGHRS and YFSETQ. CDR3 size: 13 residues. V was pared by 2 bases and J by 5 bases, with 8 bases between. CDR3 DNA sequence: TGCGCCAGCAGCTTTGGAGGGGATCAGCCCCAGCATTTT. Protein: CASSFGGDQPQHF.

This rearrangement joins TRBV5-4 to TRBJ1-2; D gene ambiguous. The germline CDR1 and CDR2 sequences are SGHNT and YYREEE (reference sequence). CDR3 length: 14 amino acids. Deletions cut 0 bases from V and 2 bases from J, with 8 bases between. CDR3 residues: CASSLAGLNYGYTF. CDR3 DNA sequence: TGTGCCAGCAGCTTGGCCGGACTGAACTATGGCTACACCTTC.

CDR3 amino acids: CASSPLQGAQGEKLFF. As DNA, the CDR3 is TGTGCCAGCTCACCACTACAGGGGGCTCAAGGTGAAAAACTGTTTTTT. This chain uses TRBV18 with TRBJ1-4; TRBD1 aligns across 9 bases. Germline CDR1 reads KGHSH; CDR2 reads LQKENI. Losses at the gene ends were 1 base for V and 7 bases for J; bases not matched to a gene: 7. The CDR3 is 16 amino acids. Full variable domain (outside the CDR3, taken from reference TRBV18 and TRBJ1-4): NAGVMQNPRHLVRRRGQEARLRCSPMKGHSHVYWYRQLPEEGLKFMVYLQKENIIDESGMPKERFSAEFPKEGPSILRIQQVVRGDSAAYFCASSPLQGAQGEKLFFGSGTQLSVL.

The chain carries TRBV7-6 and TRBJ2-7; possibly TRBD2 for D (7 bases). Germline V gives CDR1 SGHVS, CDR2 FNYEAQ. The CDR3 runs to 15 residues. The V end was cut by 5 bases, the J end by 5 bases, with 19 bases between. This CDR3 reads CASSQGGGPVDEQYF. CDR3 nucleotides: TGTGCCAGCAGCCAAGGGGGAGGGCCGGTTGACGAGCAGTACTTC.

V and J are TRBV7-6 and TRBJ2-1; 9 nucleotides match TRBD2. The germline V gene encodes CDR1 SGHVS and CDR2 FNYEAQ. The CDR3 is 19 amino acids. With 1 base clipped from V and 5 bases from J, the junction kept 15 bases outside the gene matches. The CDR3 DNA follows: TGTGCCAGCAGCTTAGGGTCCCTAGCGGGGACCTCAGGGCACAATGAGCAGTTCTTC. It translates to CASSLGSLAGTSGHNEQFF.

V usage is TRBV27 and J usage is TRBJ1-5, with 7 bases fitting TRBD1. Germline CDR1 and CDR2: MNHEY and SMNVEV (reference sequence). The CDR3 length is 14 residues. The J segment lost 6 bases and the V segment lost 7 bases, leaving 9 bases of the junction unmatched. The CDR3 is CASKGGTEAQPQHF. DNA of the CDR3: TGTGCCAGCAAAGGTGGGACAGAGGCTCAGCCCCAGCATTTT.

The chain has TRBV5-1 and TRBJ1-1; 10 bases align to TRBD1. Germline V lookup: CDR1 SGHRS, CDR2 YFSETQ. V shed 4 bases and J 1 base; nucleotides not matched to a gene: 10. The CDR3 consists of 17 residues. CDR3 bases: TGCGCCAGCAGCATCGTCCCGGGACAGGGGCCGAACACTGAAGCTTTCTTT. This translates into CASSIVPGQGPNTEAFF.

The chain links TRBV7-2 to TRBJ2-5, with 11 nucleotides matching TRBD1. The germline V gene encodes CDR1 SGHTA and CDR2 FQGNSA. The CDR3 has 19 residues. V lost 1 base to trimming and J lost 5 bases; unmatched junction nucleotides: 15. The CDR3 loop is CASSLGLGGQGGSKETQYF. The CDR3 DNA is TGTGCCAGCAGCTTAGGTCTCGGGGGACAGGGGGGATCGAAGGAGACCCAGTACTTC.

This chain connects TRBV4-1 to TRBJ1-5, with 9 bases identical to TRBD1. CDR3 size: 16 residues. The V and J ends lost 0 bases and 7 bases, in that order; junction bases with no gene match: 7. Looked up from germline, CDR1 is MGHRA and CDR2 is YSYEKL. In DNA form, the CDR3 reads TGCGCCAGCAGCCAAGATCTCGGGACAGGGTTACAGCCCCAGCATTTT. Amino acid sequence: CASSQDLGTGLQPQHF.

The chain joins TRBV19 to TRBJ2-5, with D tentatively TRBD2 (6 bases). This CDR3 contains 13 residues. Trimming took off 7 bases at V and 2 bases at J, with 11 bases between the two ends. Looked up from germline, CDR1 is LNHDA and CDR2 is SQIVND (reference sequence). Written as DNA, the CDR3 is TGTGCCAGTAAGGGCGGGAAACAAGAGACCCAGTACTTC. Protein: CASKGGKQETQYF.

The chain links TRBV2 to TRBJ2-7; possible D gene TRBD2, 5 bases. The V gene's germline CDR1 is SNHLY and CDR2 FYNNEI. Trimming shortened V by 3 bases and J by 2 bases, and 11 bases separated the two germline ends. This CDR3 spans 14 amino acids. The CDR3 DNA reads TGTGCCAGCAGTGATCAGAAGGGAGCCTACGAGCAGTACTTC. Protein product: CASSDQKGAYEQYF.

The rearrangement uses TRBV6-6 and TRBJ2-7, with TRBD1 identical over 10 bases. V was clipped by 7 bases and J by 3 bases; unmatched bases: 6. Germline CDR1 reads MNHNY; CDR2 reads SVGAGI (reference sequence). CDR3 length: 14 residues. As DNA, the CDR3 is TGTGCCAGCACAGGGACAGGGGATGGCTACGAGCAGTACTTC. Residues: CASTGTGDGYEQYF.

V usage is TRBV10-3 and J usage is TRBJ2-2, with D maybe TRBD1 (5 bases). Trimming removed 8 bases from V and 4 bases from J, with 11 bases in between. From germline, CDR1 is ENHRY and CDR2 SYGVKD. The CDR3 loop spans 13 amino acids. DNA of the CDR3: TGTGCCATCCAACTTGACAGCACCGGGGAGCTGTTTTTT. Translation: CAIQLDSTGELFF.

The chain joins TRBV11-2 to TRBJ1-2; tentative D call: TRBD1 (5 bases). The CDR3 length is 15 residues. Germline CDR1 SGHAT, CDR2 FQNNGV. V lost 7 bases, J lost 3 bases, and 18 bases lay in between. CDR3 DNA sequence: TGTGCCAGCAACCATCGGTCGGGGGGGGACTATGGCTACACCTTC. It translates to CASNHRSGGDYGYTF.

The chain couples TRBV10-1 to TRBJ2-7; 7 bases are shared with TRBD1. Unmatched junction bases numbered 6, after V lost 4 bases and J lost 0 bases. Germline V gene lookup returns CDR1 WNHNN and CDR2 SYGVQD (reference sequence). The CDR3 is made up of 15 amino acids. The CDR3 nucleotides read TGCGCCAGCAGTGGGGGTAAGGGGGCCTCCTACGAGCAGTACTTC. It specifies CASSGGKGASYEQYF.

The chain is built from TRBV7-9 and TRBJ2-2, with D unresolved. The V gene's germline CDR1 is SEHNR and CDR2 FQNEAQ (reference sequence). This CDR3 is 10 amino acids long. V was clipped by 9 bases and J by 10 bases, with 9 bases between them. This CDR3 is CASATVELFF. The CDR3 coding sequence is TGTGCCAGTGCCACGGTGGAGCTGTTTTTT.